This TCR beta chain appears in the sequencing data of a study of T-cell reconstitution after alpha-beta-depleted transplantation in children. Germline-derived CDR1 and CDR2 are SSHAT and FNYEAQ (reference sequence). The junction had 4 bases not matched to a gene; V was cut back by 5 bases and J by 4 bases. This CDR3 has 13 amino acids. This clonotype was picked up many times. Unique molecular identifiers tagged the TCRbeta library. MiXCR was run by TCRdb on the PCR reads, yielding one entry per CDR3 protein. The data hold 360,000 or so distinct CDR3 sequences, with just over 20% observed a single time.

This material consisted of PBMCs from the stem cell graft donor, taken from the stem cell graft. The clonotype comes from a human donor who donated a stem cell graft to a child with acute myeloid leukemia. The V and J genes are TRBV7-7 and TRBJ2-5, with TRBD1 identical over 7 bases. CDR3 DNA sequence: TGTGCCAGCAGCCACGGGACAGTAGAGACCCAGTACTTC. Encoded protein: CASSHGTVETQYF.